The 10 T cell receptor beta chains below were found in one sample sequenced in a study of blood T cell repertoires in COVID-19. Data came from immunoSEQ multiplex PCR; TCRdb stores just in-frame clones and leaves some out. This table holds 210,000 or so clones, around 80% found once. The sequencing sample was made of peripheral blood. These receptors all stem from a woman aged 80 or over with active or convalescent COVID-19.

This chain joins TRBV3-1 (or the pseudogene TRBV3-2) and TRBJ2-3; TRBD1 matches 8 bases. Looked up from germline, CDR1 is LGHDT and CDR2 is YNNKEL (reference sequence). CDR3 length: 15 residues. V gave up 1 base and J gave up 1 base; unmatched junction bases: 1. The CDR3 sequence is CASSQARGRTDTQYF. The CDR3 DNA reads TGTGCCAGCAGCCAAGCCAGGGGGCGCACAGATACGCAGTATTTT.

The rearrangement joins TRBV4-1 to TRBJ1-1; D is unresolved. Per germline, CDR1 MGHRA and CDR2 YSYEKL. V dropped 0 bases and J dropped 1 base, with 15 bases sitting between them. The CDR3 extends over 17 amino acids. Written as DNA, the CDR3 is TGCGCCAGCAGCCAAGATGAGGTTTTACGGTGGAACACTGAAGCTTTCTTT. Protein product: CASSQDEVLRWNTEAFF.

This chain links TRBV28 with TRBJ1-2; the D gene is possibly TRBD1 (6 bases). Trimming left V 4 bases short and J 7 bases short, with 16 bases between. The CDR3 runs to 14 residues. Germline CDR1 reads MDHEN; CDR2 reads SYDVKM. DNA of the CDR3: TGTGCCAGCAGTTCAACCGGGACAAAGCCTGGCTACACCTTC. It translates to CASSSTGTKPGYTF.

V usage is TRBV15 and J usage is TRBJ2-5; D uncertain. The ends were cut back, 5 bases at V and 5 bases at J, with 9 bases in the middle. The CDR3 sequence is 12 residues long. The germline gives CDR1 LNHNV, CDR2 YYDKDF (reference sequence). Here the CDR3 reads CATSRFRETQYF. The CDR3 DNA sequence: TGTGCCACCAGCCGCTTCAGGGAGACCCAGTACTTC.

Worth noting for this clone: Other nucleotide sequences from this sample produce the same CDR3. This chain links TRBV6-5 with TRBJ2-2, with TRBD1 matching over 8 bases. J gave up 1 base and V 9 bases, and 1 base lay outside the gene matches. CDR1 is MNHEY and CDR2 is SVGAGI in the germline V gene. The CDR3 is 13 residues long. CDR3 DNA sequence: TGTGCCAGTGACAGGGGGAACACCGGGGAGCTGTTTTTT. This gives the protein CASDRGNTGELFF.

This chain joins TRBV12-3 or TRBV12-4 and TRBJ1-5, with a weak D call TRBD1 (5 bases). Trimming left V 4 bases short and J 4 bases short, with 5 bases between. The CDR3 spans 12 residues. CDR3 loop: CASSSGNQPQHF. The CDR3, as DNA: TGTGCCAGCAGTTCAGGGAATCAGCCCCAGCATTTT.

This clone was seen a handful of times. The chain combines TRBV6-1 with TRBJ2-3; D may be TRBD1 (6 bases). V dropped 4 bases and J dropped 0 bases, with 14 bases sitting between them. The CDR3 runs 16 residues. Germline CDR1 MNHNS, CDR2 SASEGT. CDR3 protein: CASSGYGTQSTDTQYF. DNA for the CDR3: TGTGCCAGCAGTGGATACGGGACACAGAGCACAGATACGCAGTATTTT.

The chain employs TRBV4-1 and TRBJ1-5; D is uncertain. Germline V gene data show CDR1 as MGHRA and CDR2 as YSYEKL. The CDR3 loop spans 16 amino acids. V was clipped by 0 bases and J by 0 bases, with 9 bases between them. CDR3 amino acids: CASSQEPVNSNQPQHF. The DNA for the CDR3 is TGCGCCAGCAGCCAAGAACCGGTAAATAGCAATCAGCCCCAGCATTTT.

The CDR3 sequence: CATSRDGRRTGTEQYF. In DNA, the CDR3 is TGTGCCACCAGCAGAGATGGAAGACGGACAGGAACCGAGCAGTACTTC. V and J are TRBV15 and TRBJ2-7; 7 bases map to TRBD1. Germline V lookup: CDR1 LNHNV, CDR2 YYDKDF (reference sequence). V gave up 0 bases and J gave up 6 bases; unmatched junction bases: 11. The CDR3 is 16 amino acids.

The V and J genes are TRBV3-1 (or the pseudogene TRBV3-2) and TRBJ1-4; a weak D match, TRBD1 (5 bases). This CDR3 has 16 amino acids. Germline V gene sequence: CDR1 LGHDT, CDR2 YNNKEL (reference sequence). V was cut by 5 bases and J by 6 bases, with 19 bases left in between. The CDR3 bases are TGTGCCAGCAGCTTGGGGGGTAGGGCTGGGGATGAAAAACTGTTTTTT. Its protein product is CASSLGGRAGDEKLFF.